The 24 T cell receptor beta chains below were found in one sample sequenced in a study of T cells in Graves' hyperthyroidism and ophthalmopathy. What was amplified from RNA transcripts were TCR beta CDR3 regions. HTBI primers were used for first-round RT-PCR of the TCR CDR3. TCRdb recomputed calls from the multiplex PCR reads with MiXCR, one row per CDR3 protein. Of about 380,000 distinct CDR3 sequences in the sample, about 18% are singletons; the top ten hold 40%. The sample taken for sequencing was blood. The receptor source for this set is a man between 18 and 29 years old with Graves' ophthalmopathy.

This clonotype was counted many times. The genes are TRBV27 and TRBJ1-1; tentatively, D is TRBD1 (6 bases). The V end was cut by 4 bases, the J end by 5 bases, with 17 bases between. This CDR3 is built from 15 residues. Germline CDR1 MNHEY, CDR2 SMNVEV (reference sequence). CDR3 sequence reads: CASSWGPGGGTEAFF. DNA of the CDR3: TGTGCCAGCAGTTGGGGTCCTGGGGGCGGGACTGAAGCTTTCTTT.

This clonotype was found many times. The chain links TRBV7-9 to TRBJ1-1; D ambiguous. The CDR3 sequence is 14 residues long. The V end was cut by 1 base, the J end by 3 bases, with 9 bases between. CDR1 is SEHNR, CDR2 FQNEAQ, per germline (reference sequence). In nucleotides, the CDR3 is TGTGCCAGCAGCTTAGAGTCTCGGTACACTGAAGCTTTCTTT. Its protein is CASSLESRYTEAFF.

Details on this clonotype: With a much larger clone just one base away, this may be a read error. The rearrangement uses TRBV2 and TRBJ1-1; 7 bases are shared with TRBD1. Germline assignment: CDR1 SNHLY and CDR2 FYNNEI. Unmatched junction bases numbered 11, after V lost 6 bases and J lost 1 base. The length of the CDR3 is 16 residues. The CDR3 region has the DNA TGTGCCAGCAGCGCCCACCGGGACAGTGAGAACACTGAAGCTTTCTTT. It is translated as CASSAHRDSENTEAFF. The full variable domain, its missing parts supplied by reference TRBV2 and TRBJ1-1, is EPEVTQTPSHQVTQMGQEVILRCVPISNHLYFYWYRQILGQKVEFLVSFYNNEISEKSEIFDDQFSVERPDGSNFTLKIRSTKLEDSAMYFCASSAHRDSENTEAFFGQGTRLTVV.

The chain has TRBV20-1 and TRBJ1-4, with a weak D call TRBD1 (6 bases). CDR1 and CDR2 from the germline V gene are DFQATT and SNEGSKA (reference sequence). V was shortened by 5 bases and J by 4 bases, with 20 bases between the two germline ends. The CDR3 runs 16 residues. Written as DNA, the CDR3 is TGCAGTGCTCTCGACCCTACAGGGTTGGGTAATGAAAAACTGTTTTTT. This codes for CSALDPTGLGNEKLFF.

By share of the sample, this clonotype is medium-sized. The J gene is TRBJ1-2, the V gene TRBV7-8; 9 nucleotides match TRBD1. This CDR3 region has 16 residues. Trimming took 3 bases from V and 3 from J; bases not matched to a gene: 8. Germline lookup yields CDR1 SGHVS and CDR2 FQNEAQ. CDR3 sequence: CASSFLRDRVDYGYTF. CDR3 bases: TGTGCCAGCAGCTTCCTACGGGACAGGGTTGACTATGGCTACACCTTC. The variable domain in full, with the rest retrieved from reference TRBV7-8 and TRBJ1-2, is GAGVSQSPRYKVAKRGQDVALRCDPISGHVSLFWYQQALGQGPEFLTYFQNEAQLDKSGLPSDRFFAERPEGSVSTLKIQRTQQEDSAVYLCASSFLRDRVDYGYTFGSGTRLTVV.

A word on this clonotype: A single base separates this from a much larger clone, so it may be a read error. The chain carries TRBV28 and TRBJ2-7; either TRBD1 or TRBD2 may fit D (5 bases each). The ends were cut back, 5 bases at V and 6 bases at J, with 20 bases in the middle. The germline V gene has CDR1 MDHEN and CDR2 SYDVKM. The length of the CDR3 is 15 residues. The CDR3 region has the DNA TGTGCCAGCAGTACCACGGGACCCCCGTGGGGCGAGCAGTACTTC. This codes for CASSTTGPPWGEQYF.

The table lists this clonotype with a few counts. The chain has TRBV4-1 and TRBJ2-5; D is possibly TRBD2 (7 bases). Trimming took off 0 bases at V and 3 bases at J, with 8 bases between the two ends. This CDR3 comprises 14 residues. Germline V gene sequence: CDR1 MGHRA, CDR2 YSYEKL. The CDR3 DNA reads TGCGCCAGCAGCCAAGAAGGGGGGGAAGAGACCCAGTACTTC. It codes for CASSQEGGEETQYF.

The rearrangement joins TRBV7-9 to TRBJ2-3, with 11 bases aligning to TRBD1. J gave up 7 bases and V 5 bases, and 8 bases lay outside the gene matches. This CDR3 has 15 amino acids. The germline V gene encodes CDR1 SEHNR and CDR2 FQNEAQ (reference sequence). The CDR3 region has the DNA TGTGCCAGCAGCGTCCGGGACAGGGGGGACTATACGCAGTATTTT. Protein: CASSVRDRGDYTQYF.

This clonotype was picked up a small number of times. The chain joins TRBV19 to TRBJ2-3; D possibly matches TRBD1 or TRBD2 (5 bases each). The germline CDR1 and CDR2 sequences are LNHDA and SQIVND (reference sequence). Trimming pared 8 bases from V and 8 bases from J, leaving 8 bases between. There are 10 residues in the CDR3. The CDR3 sequence is CASGGSTQYF. The CDR3, as DNA: TGTGCCAGTGGGGGTTCTACGCAGTATTTT.

This clonotype occurred many times. The chain has TRBV2 and TRBJ1-2, with 9 bases that match TRBD1. V shed 1 base, J shed 3 bases, and the junction held 0 bases outside the gene matches. The CDR3 is made up of 14 amino acids. CDR1 SNHLY and CDR2 FYNNEI come from the germline V gene. CDR3 coding DNA: TGTGCCAGCAGTGAAGGGACAGGGGACTATGGCTACACCTTC. Its protein is CASSEGTGDYGYTF.

This clonotype was seen at least ten times. The chain uses TRBV6-6 and TRBJ2-3, with D unresolved. Germline assignment: CDR1 MNHNY and CDR2 SVGAGI (reference sequence). V lost 2 bases to trimming and J lost 4 bases, with 7 bases between them. The CDR3 totals 13 residues. In DNA form, the CDR3 reads TGTGCCAGCAGTTACACTATTGCAGATACGCAGTATTTT. This codes for CASSYTIADTQYF.

V is TRBV5-1 and J is TRBJ2-7, with D unclear. Germline CDR1 and CDR2: SGHRS and YFSETQ. V gave up 0 bases and J gave up 0 bases, with 13 bases separating them. The CDR3 is 16 residues long. Written as DNA, the CDR3 is TGCGCCAGCAGCTTGGCGGCCAACTATCACTCCTACGAGCAGTACTTC. Translated: CASSLAANYHSYEQYF.

This clonotype has a count of ten or more. The CDR3 coding sequence is TGTGCCAGCAGCCCCGGAGTTAGCGGGGGTTACAATGAGCAGTTCTTC. Its protein is CASSPGVSGGYNEQFF. The rearrangement joins TRBV7-3 to TRBJ2-1; 9 bases line up with TRBD2. The CDR3 is 16 amino acids. V trimming: 5 bases; J trimming: 4 bases; junction bases outside the gene matches: 9. The germline V gene encodes CDR1 SGHTA and CDR2 FQGTGA.

Here the CDR3 DNA reads TGTGCCAGCAGCCACAGGGAGACCCAGTTCTTC. Translating gives CASSHRETQFF. The V call is TRBV3-1, the J call TRBJ2-5; perhaps D is TRBD1 or TRBD2 (5 bases each). The assigned J gene may be wrong: the sequence end matches TRBJ2-1 better. Germline CDR1 and CDR2: LGHDT and YNNKEL (reference sequence). The CDR3 length is 11 residues.

V is TRBV19 and J is TRBJ2-7; 7 nucleotides line up with TRBD1. The V and J ends lost 6 bases and 6 bases, in that order; junction bases with no gene match: 8. This CDR3 has 13 amino acids. In germline, CDR1 is LNHDA, CDR2 SQIVND (reference sequence). The CDR3 coding sequence is TGTGCCAGTAGCCTCCGGGACAGCGGCGAGCAGTACTTC. This encodes CASSLRDSGEQYF.

This clonotype was observed at least ten times. V gene TRBV11-2 combines with J gene TRBJ2-7, with no clear D. The ends were cut back, 0 bases at V and 6 bases at J, with 9 bases in the middle. CDR1 is SGHAT, CDR2 FQNNGV, per germline. The CDR3 is made up of 13 amino acids. CDR3 in DNA: TGTGCCAGCAGCTTAGAGGTGTTTGGCGAGCAGTACTTC. Translated, it gives CASSLEVFGEQYF.

V and J are TRBV5-1 and TRBJ2-2; 8 bases match TRBD2. This CDR3 is built from 17 residues. Losses at the gene ends were 1 base for V and 1 base for J; bases not matched to a gene: 6. The germline CDR1 and CDR2 sequences are SGHRS and YFSETQ. The CDR3 nucleotides are TGCGCCAGCAGCTTGTGGGTAGCGGGACAGAACACCGGGGAGCTGTTTTTT. Translating it yields CASSLWVAGQNTGELFF.

In this sample, this clonotype turned up a few times. The chain carries TRBV9 and TRBJ2-3; D is perhaps TRBD2 (5 bases). This CDR3 comprises 13 residues. Between the trimmed V and J ends, which lost 3 bases and 2 bases, there was a span of 7 bases. The germline CDR1 and CDR2 sequences are SGDLS and YYNGEE. The DNA of the CDR3 is TGTGCCAGCAGCGACGGACTCACAGATACGCAGTATTTT. It is translated as CASSDGLTDTQYF.

In the case of this clonotype: Just one base apart from a much larger clone, this may be a read error. The chain links TRBV27 to TRBJ2-1; the D is unclear. The CDR3 runs 14 residues. The germline V gene encodes CDR1 MNHEY and CDR2 SMNVEV (reference sequence). In nucleotides, the CDR3 is TGTGCCAGCGGTTTATCCCGCCTACGCAATGAGCAGTTCTTC. Amino acid sequence: CASGLSRLRNEQFF.

In its sample, this clonotype was seen many times. CDR3 sequence reads: CASSENENLSAQHF. In DNA, the CDR3 is TGTGCCAGCAGTGAAAATGAGAATCTCTCGGCCCAGCATTTT. The genes are TRBV6-1 and TRBJ1-5; no clear D. The V end was cut by 2 bases, the J end by 11 bases, with 16 bases between. CDR1 is MNHNS and CDR2 is SASEGT in the germline V gene. The CDR3 sequence is 14 residues long.

This clonotype was seen at least ten times. The genes are TRBV12-3 or TRBV12-4 and TRBJ2-1, with a tentative D call TRBD1 (6 bases). V was trimmed by 0 bases and J by 7 bases, leaving 13 bases between them. This CDR3 has 15 amino acids. In nucleotides, the CDR3 is TGTGCCAGCAGTTTAGCGGGGGCTAGCAGGAATGAGCAGTTCTTC. It encodes CASSLAGASRNEQFF.

This clonotype appeared many times. V gene TRBV5-1 combines with J gene TRBJ2-2, with D possibly matching TRBD2 (6 bases). The CDR3 contains 14 residues. Germline values: CDR1 SGHRS, CDR2 YFSETQ. Trimming stripped 3 bases from V and 4 bases from J, with 10 bases between. The CDR3 here is CASSSGGSTGELFF. CDR3 coding DNA: TGCGCCAGCAGCTCCGGGGGAAGCACCGGGGAGCTGTTTTTT. Using reference TRBV5-1 and TRBJ2-2 for the parts outside the CDR3, the full variable domain is KAGVTQTPRYLIKTRGQQVTLSCSPISGHRSVSWYQQTPGQGLQFLFEYFSETQRNKGNFPGRFSGRQFSNSRSEMNVSTLELGDSALYLCASSSGGSTGELFFGEGSRLTVL.

This clonotype occurred a few times. The V gene is TRBV4-1, the J gene TRBJ2-7, with D perhaps TRBD1 (6 bases). The germline V gene encodes CDR1 MGHRA and CDR2 YSYEKL. The V gene lost 4 bases and the J gene lost 3 bases, with 16 bases spanning the gap. This CDR3 region has 15 residues. The CDR3 region has the DNA TGCGCCAGCAGCCCGAACGTCAGGGGTTACTACGAGCAGTACTTC. Its protein is CASSPNVRGYYEQYF.

The rearrangement links TRBV4-1 to TRBJ1-2; 10 bases agree with TRBD1. The CDR3 contains 15 residues. The germline V gene has CDR1 MGHRA and CDR2 YSYEKL. V lost 0 bases to trimming and J lost 8 bases; unmatched junction nucleotides: 6. Here the CDR3 DNA reads TGCGCCAGCAGCCAAGACCGGGGGACAGGGGTCGGCTACACCTTC. This encodes CASSQDRGTGVGYTF.